This T cell receptor (beta chain) was documented in a study of blood T cell repertoires in COVID-19. Clones were read by immunoSEQ multiplex PCR, and TCRdb kept only the in-frame ones, dropping some. Among over 130,000 clones listed, about 80% were seen once. The TCR was taken from a woman in her late teens or twenties who had been exposed to COVID-19. The specimen was PBMCs or T cells enriched from blood (not recorded which).

CDR3 sequence: CASSMRAVWEPNYGYTF. CDR3 DNA: TGTGCCAGTAGTATGAGGGCAGTTTGGGAGCCAAACTATGGCTACACCTTC. The V call is TRBV19, the J call TRBJ1-2; D is uncertain. V dropped 3 bases and J dropped 2 bases, with 19 bases sitting between them. The CDR3 has 17 residues. Germline V lookup: CDR1 LNHDA, CDR2 SQIVND (reference sequence). The whole variable domain, filled in from reference TRBV19 and TRBJ1-2, reads DGGITQSPKYLFRKEGQNVTLSCEQNLNHDAMYWYRQDPGQGLRLIYYSQIVNDFQKGDIAEGYSVSREKKESFPLTVTSAQKNPTAFYLCASSMRAVWEPNYGYTFGSGTRLTVV.